This TCR beta chain was sequenced during a study of blood T cell repertoires in COVID-19. Whole-study context: Samples taken during acute and convalescent COVID-19 were collected in the United States, Italy and Spain. The analysed material was cDNA or gDNA that came from T cells, B-cell-depleted T cells, or PBMCs.

How the authors handled the data: Scientists estimated how many nucleated cells there were by amplifying reference gene primers. Sequencing was performed with immunoSEQ multiplex PCR; in TCRdb, only in-frame clones are kept and a portion is missing. D and trimming were read from the DNA, whereas the V and J calls and clone size are those reported in that table. The table includes hundreds of thousands of clones, just under 90% detected once. This clonotype was obtained from a woman between 18 and 29 years old with acute or convalescent COVID-19. The sample consisted of peripheral blood.

The CDR3 nucleotides are TGTGCCTGGAGGGACCGGGACAGGGGGACCTACGAGCAGTACTTC. Translating gives CAWRDRDRGTYEQYF. This chain joins TRBV30 and TRBJ2-7; TRBD1 aligns across 11 bases. The V gene's germline CDR1 is GTSNPN and CDR2 SVGIG (reference sequence). Losses at the gene ends were 3 bases for V and 2 bases for J; bases not matched to a gene: 6. This CDR3 is 15 amino acids long.